A selection of T cell receptor beta chains follows, all from one sample in a study of OX40 agonist ivuxolimab in advanced cancers. This table comes from immunoSEQ multiplex PCR, and its TCRdb copy is limited to in-frame clones, with some not included. The sample lists nearly 50,000 clones, around 84% occurring once. The sequencing here drew on CD4+ or CD8+ T cells sorted from blood, taken in a trial of the OX40 agonist ivuxolimab. The receptors stem from an adult with an advanced solid tumor such as melanoma, head and neck, liver or kidney cancer. The CDR3 runs from the conserved cysteine through the conserved F or W. Each record gives: CDR3 length, D gene, clone size, J gene, V gene, CDR3 protein, CDR3 DNA. A D gene is named only where the DNA matches it firmly. The size field is filled for only some rows; it gives once, few, many or a size class.

len: 17
d_gene: .
abundance: .
j_gene: TRBJ1-6
v_gene: TRBV28
CDR3aa: CASSFPIHSSYNSPLHF
CDR3nt: TGTGCCAGCAGTTTCCCTATACACAGCTCCTATAATTCACCCCTCCACTTT

len: 13
d_gene: .
abundance: .
j_gene: TRBJ2-7
v_gene: TRBV5-4
CDR3aa: CASSSFGGYEQYF
CDR3nt: TGTGCCAGCAGCTCATTTGGCGGTTACGAGCAGTACTTC

len: 15
d_gene: .
abundance: few
j_gene: TRBJ2-3
v_gene: TRBV5-1
CDR3aa: CASSSGRGQSDTQYF
CDR3nt: TGCGCCAGCAGCTCAGGTCGGGGGCAGTCAGATACGCAGTATTTT

len: 14
d_gene: .
abundance: .
j_gene: TRBJ2-3
v_gene: TRBV10-2
CDR3aa: CASRITLSTDTQYF
CDR3nt: TGCGCCAGCAGAATAACCTTGAGCACAGATACGCAGTATTTT

len: 13
d_gene: .
abundance: .
j_gene: TRBJ1-5
v_gene: TRBV10-1
CDR3aa: CASSANSNQPQHF
CDR3nt: TGCGCCAGCAGCGCTAATAGCAATCAGCCCCAGCATTTT

len: 17
d_gene: TRBD2
abundance: .
j_gene: TRBJ2-1
v_gene: TRBV14
CDR3aa: CASSQVSGLAGKNEQFF
CDR3nt: TGTGCCAGCAGCCAAGTGTCCGGCCTAGCGGGAAAGAATGAGCAGTTCTTC

len: 15
d_gene: .
abundance: .
j_gene: TRBJ1-3
v_gene: TRBV27
CDR3aa: CASRKEVLSGNTIYF
CDR3nt: TGTGCCAGCAGGAAAGAGGTTTTATCTGGAAACACCATATATTTT

len: 15
d_gene: .
abundance: .
j_gene: TRBJ2-1
v_gene: TRBV5-1
CDR3aa: CASSLAGASYNEQFF
CDR3nt: TGCGCCAGCAGCTTGGCGGGAGCGTCCTACAATGAGCAGTTCTTC

len: 14
d_gene: .
abundance: few
j_gene: TRBJ1-3
v_gene: TRBV7-7
CDR3aa: CASSLDSSGNTIYF
CDR3nt: TGTGCCAGCAGCCTCGACAGCTCTGGAAACACCATATATTTT

len: 10
d_gene: .
abundance: .
j_gene: TRBJ1-2
v_gene: TRBV10-2
CDR3aa: CASRNYGYTF
CDR3nt: TGCGCCAGCAGAAACTATGGCTACACCTTC

len: 13
d_gene: .
abundance: few
j_gene: TRBJ1-5
v_gene: TRBV4-1
CDR3aa: CASSQRAHQPQHF
CDR3nt: TGCGCCAGCAGCCAGAGAGCCCATCAGCCCCAGCATTTT

len: 13
d_gene: .
abundance: .
j_gene: TRBJ1-1
v_gene: TRBV5-1
CDR3aa: CASSTQGNTEAFF
CDR3nt: TGCGCCAGCAGCACCCAGGGGAACACTGAAGCTTTCTTT

len: 13
d_gene: .
abundance: .
j_gene: TRBJ1-2
v_gene: TRBV19
CDR3aa: CASIGDPYYGYTF
CDR3nt: TGTGCCAGTATCGGGGACCCCTACTATGGCTACACCTTC

len: 15
d_gene: TRBD2
abundance: .
j_gene: TRBJ2-2
v_gene: TRBV19
CDR3aa: CASGGSDRNTGELFF
CDR3nt: TGTGCCTCCGGGGGGTCTGACAGAAACACCGGGGAGCTGTTTTTT

len: 18
d_gene: .
abundance: .
j_gene: TRBJ2-7
v_gene: TRBV19
CDR3aa: CASSIDWVAGKDSYEQYF
CDR3nt: TGTGCCAGTAGTATAGATTGGGTTGCGGGGAAGGACTCCTACGAGCAGTACTTC

len: 12
d_gene: TRBD2
abundance: .
j_gene: TRBJ2-3
v_gene: TRBV7-6
CDR3aa: CASSSTSGTQYF
CDR3nt: TGTGCCAGCAGCTCAACTAGCGGTACGCAGTATTTT

len: 15
d_gene: TRBD2
abundance: .
j_gene: TRBJ2-1
v_gene: TRBV27
CDR3aa: CASSPSGRFHNEQFF
CDR3nt: TGTGCCAGCAGTCCTAGCGGGAGATTCCACAATGAGCAGTTCTTC

len: 13
d_gene: .
abundance: .
j_gene: TRBJ1-1
v_gene: TRBV15
CDR3aa: CATSRELNTEAFF
CDR3nt: TGTGCCACCAGCAGGGAGCTGAACACTGAAGCTTTCTTT

len: 14
d_gene: .
abundance: .
j_gene: TRBJ1-1
v_gene: TRBV27
CDR3aa: CASSSGLTNTEAFF
CDR3nt: TGTGCCAGCAGTTCGGGACTTACGAACACTGAAGCTTTCTTT

len: 14
d_gene: .
abundance: .
j_gene: TRBJ1-1
v_gene: TRBV6-5
CDR3aa: CASSPLRENTEAFF
CDR3nt: TGTGCCAGCAGTCCCTTGCGAGAGAACACTGAAGCTTTCTTT

len: 15
d_gene: TRBD1
abundance: .
j_gene: TRBJ1-2
v_gene: TRBV5-1
CDR3aa: CASSLTWGDRGGYTF
CDR3nt: TGCGCCAGCAGCCTGACATGGGGGGACAGGGGTGGCTACACCTTC

len: 15
d_gene: TRBD1
abundance: .
j_gene: TRBJ1-4
v_gene: TRBV6-7
CDR3aa: CASSSTGGEDEKLFF
CDR3nt: TGTGCCAGCAGTTCAACAGGGGGCGAGGATGAAAAACTGTTTTTT

len: 16
d_gene: .
abundance: .
j_gene: TRBJ2-3
v_gene: TRBV28
CDR3aa: CASSPRQIWSTDTQYF
CDR3nt: TGTGCCAGCAGTCCCCGGCAGATCTGGAGCACAGATACGCAGTATTTT

len: 12
d_gene: .
abundance: few
j_gene: TRBJ2-7
v_gene: TRBV6-5
CDR3aa: CASSGDNYEQYF
CDR3nt: TGTGCCAGCAGTGGGGACAACTACGAGCAGTACTTC

len: 14
d_gene: TRBD1
abundance: .
j_gene: TRBJ1-1
v_gene: TRBV6-6
CDR3aa: CASSRDRRNTEAFF
CDR3nt: TGTGCCAGCAGTCGGGACAGGCGGAACACTGAAGCTTTCTTT

len: 15
d_gene: TRBD1
abundance: .
j_gene: TRBJ2-2
v_gene: TRBV5-1
CDR3aa: CASSPGQGDTGELFF
CDR3nt: TGCGCCAGCAGCCCGGGACAGGGGGATACCGGGGAGCTGTTTTTT

len: 14
d_gene: .
abundance: .
j_gene: TRBJ1-4
v_gene: TRBV6-6
CDR3aa: CASRDGKTNEKLFF
CDR3nt: TGTGCCAGCAGGGACGGAAAAACTAATGAAAAACTGTTTTTT

len: 14
d_gene: TRBD2
abundance: .
j_gene: TRBJ2-3
v_gene: TRBV11-2
CDR3aa: CASSLLAGTDTQYF
CDR3nt: TGTGCCAGCAGCCTCCTAGCGGGGACAGATACGCAGTATTTT

len: 15
d_gene: TRBD1
abundance: .
j_gene: TRBJ2-7
v_gene: TRBV19
CDR3aa: CASSKQGLGAYEQYF
CDR3nt: TGTGCCAGTAGTAAACAGGGGTTAGGAGCCTACGAGCAGTACTTC

len: 15
d_gene: TRBD1
abundance: once
j_gene: TRBJ2-5
v_gene: TRBV2
CDR3aa: CASSFGQGARETQYF
CDR3nt: TGTGCCAGCAGCTTCGGACAGGGGGCTAGGGAGACCCAGTACTTC

len: 15
d_gene: .
abundance: .
j_gene: TRBJ2-5
v_gene: TRBV18
CDR3aa: CASSPPKGRQETQYF
CDR3nt: TGTGCCAGCTCACCACCGAAGGGGCGGCAAGAGACCCAGTACTTC

len: 12
d_gene: TRBD1
abundance: .
j_gene: TRBJ2-7
v_gene: TRBV29-1
CDR3aa: CSVRTGRYEQYF
CDR3nt: TGCAGCGTCCGGACAGGCCGCTACGAGCAGTACTTC

len: 15
d_gene: TRBD1
abundance: .
j_gene: TRBJ2-5
v_gene: TRBV9
CDR3aa: CASSVSNRGEETQYF
CDR3nt: TGTGCCAGCAGCGTATCCAACAGGGGAGAAGAGACCCAGTACTTC

len: 14
d_gene: TRBD1
abundance: .
j_gene: TRBJ2-3
v_gene: TRBV9
CDR3aa: CASSVRGREDTQYF
CDR3nt: TGTGCCAGCAGCGTCAGGGGGCGTGAAGATACGCAGTATTTT

len: 14
d_gene: TRBD1
abundance: .
j_gene: TRBJ2-4
v_gene: TRBV30
CDR3aa: CAWSRTGVVNIQYF
CDR3nt: TGTGCCTGGAGTCGAACAGGGGTTGTGAACATTCAGTACTTC

len: 17
d_gene: TRBD2
abundance: .
j_gene: TRBJ2-3
v_gene: TRBV18
CDR3aa: CASSPRTSGSLTDTQYF
CDR3nt: TGTGCCAGCTCACCGAGGACTAGCGGCTCTCTCACAGATACGCAGTATTTT

len: 15
d_gene: TRBD1
abundance: once
j_gene: TRBJ1-5
v_gene: TRBV28
CDR3aa: CASSSGQGARQPQHF
CDR3nt: TGTGCCAGCAGTTCTGGACAGGGGGCTCGTCAGCCCCAGCATTTT

len: 15
d_gene: TRBD2
abundance: .
j_gene: TRBJ2-2
v_gene: TRBV4-1
CDR3aa: CASSLGSGSAGELFF
CDR3nt: TGCGCCAGCAGCCTTGGTAGCGGGTCCGCCGGGGAGCTGTTTTTT

len: 16
d_gene: .
abundance: .
j_gene: TRBJ2-1
v_gene: TRBV10-1
CDR3aa: CASSESTSSFYNEQFF
CDR3nt: TGCGCCAGCAGTGAGTCTACCAGTTCGTTTTACAATGAGCAGTTCTTC

len: 14
d_gene: .
abundance: .
j_gene: TRBJ2-3
v_gene: TRBV5-1
CDR3aa: CASSLVQPTDTQYF
CDR3nt: TGCGCCAGCAGCTTGGTTCAACCCACAGATACGCAGTATTTT

len: 11
d_gene: .
abundance: .
j_gene: TRBJ1-4
v_gene: TRBV4-3
CDR3aa: CASSRGEKLFF
CDR3nt: TGCGCCAGCAGCCGGGGAGAAAAACTGTTTTTT

len: 13
d_gene: .
abundance: .
j_gene: TRBJ2-5
v_gene: TRBV11-2
CDR3aa: CASSLYGSETQYF
CDR3nt: TGTGCCAGCAGCTTATACGGGAGTGAGACCCAGTACTTC